Included here is one TCR beta chain sequence, with context. Its cognate antigen is unknown. Method: immunoSEQ multiplex PCR; TCRdb's copy keeps in-frame clones and lacks some. The sample consists of 100,000 or so clones, 80% to 90% of them appearing once. Germline V CDR1 and CDR2: GTSNPN, SVGIG (reference sequence). V lost 1 base, J lost 7 bases, and 13 bases stayed unmatched. The CDR3 is 16 amino acids. The data were taken from a study of PD-1 blockade in classical Hodgkin lymphoma. Study information: Patients got intravenous nivolumab 3 mg/kg every 2 weeks.

All patients relapsed after autologous stem cell transplantation, and brentuximab vedotin exposure varied. Study results and caveats: Baseline diversity resembling that of newly diagnosed patients was seen in complete responders.

This chain uses TRBV30 with TRBJ1-5; 7 bases map to TRBD1. The material was peripheral blood mononuclear cells (PBMCs), obtained before the second cycle of nivolumab. The receptor's source is a human donor with classical Hodgkin lymphoma. CDR3 nucleotides: TGTGCCTGGAGTGGGTATTCGACAGGGACGTTACAGCCCCAGCATTTT. It encodes CAWSGYSTGTLQPQHF. Full variable domain (outside the CDR3, taken from reference TRBV30 and TRBJ1-5): SQTIHQWPATLVQPVGSPLSLECTVEGTSNPNLYWYRQAAGRGLQLLFYSVGIGQISSEVPQNLSASRPQDRQFILSSKKLLLSDSGFYLCAWSGYSTGTLQPQHFGDGTRLSIL.